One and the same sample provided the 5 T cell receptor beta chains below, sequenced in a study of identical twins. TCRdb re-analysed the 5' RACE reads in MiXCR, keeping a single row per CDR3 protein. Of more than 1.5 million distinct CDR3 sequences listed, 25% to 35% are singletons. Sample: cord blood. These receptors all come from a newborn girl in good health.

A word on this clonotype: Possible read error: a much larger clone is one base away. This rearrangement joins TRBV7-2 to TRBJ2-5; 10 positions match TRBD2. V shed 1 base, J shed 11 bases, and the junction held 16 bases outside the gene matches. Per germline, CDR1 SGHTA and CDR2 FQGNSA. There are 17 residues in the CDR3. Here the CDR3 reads CASSLESLAGANNEQYF. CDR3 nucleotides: TGTGCCAGCAGCTTAGAGAGCCTAGCGGGAGCGAACAATGAGCAGTACTTC.

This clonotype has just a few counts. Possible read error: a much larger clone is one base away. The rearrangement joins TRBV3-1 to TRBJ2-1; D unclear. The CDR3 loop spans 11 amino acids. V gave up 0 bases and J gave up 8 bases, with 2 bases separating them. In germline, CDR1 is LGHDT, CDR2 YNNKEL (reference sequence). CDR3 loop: CASSQDYEQFF. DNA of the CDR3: TGTGCCAGCAGCCAAGACTATGAGCAGTTCTTC.

The CDR3 nucleotides read TGTGCCAGCAGTTATGACAGGGGGGGGGATCAGCCCCAGCATTTT. Translating it yields CASSYDRGGDQPQHF. This sequence joins TRBV6-5 and TRBJ1-5; 9 nucleotides align to TRBD1. In germline, CDR1 is MNHEY, CDR2 SVGAGI. This CDR3 comprises 15 residues. V lost 3 bases, J lost 5 bases, and 5 bases stayed unmatched.

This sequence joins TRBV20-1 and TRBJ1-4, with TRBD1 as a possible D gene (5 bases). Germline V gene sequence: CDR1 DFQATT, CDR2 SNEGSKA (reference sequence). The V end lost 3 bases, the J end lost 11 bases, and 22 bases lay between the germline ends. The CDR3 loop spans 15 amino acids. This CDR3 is CSARTPGRILRKLFF. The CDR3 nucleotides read TGCAGTGCTAGGACTCCAGGGCGAATTTTGAGGAAACTGTTTTTT.

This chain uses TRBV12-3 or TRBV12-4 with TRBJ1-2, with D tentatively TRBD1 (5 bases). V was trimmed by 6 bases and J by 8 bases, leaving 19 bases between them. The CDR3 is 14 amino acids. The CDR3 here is CASSLPTEGRGYTF. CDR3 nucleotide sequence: TGTGCCAGCAGCCTTCCGACAGAGGGTCGAGGCTACACCTTC.